This T cell receptor (beta chain) appears in the sequencing data of a study of shared clonotypes between healthy human individuals. Naive CD8 cells lacked CD45RO and underwent positive selection for CCR7, leaving out terminally differentiated effector memory CD45RA+ cells. The donor population consisted of healthy HIV-negative adults with no recent acute infections or vaccinations. Every contributor of samples was a Caucasian grown-up residing in Nashville, Tennessee. Here immunoSEQ multiplex PCR was the method, and the copy in TCRdb shows in-frame clones only, minus some. The sample includes hundreds of thousands of clones, around 93% of them seen just once. Trimming left V 5 bases short and J 2 bases short, with 17 bases between. Germline V gene data show CDR1 as MNHEY and CDR2 as SMNVEV (reference sequence). This CDR3 region has 16 residues.

The genes are TRBV27 and TRBJ2-3; weak D call: TRBD1 (6 bases). Sequencing input: naive CD8+ T cells sorted from blood. The clonotype comes from a young man in good health. In nucleotides, the CDR3 is TGTGCCAGCAGTACCAATAGGGGGAAGGACACAGATACGCAGTATTTT. It codes for CASSTNRGKDTDTQYF.